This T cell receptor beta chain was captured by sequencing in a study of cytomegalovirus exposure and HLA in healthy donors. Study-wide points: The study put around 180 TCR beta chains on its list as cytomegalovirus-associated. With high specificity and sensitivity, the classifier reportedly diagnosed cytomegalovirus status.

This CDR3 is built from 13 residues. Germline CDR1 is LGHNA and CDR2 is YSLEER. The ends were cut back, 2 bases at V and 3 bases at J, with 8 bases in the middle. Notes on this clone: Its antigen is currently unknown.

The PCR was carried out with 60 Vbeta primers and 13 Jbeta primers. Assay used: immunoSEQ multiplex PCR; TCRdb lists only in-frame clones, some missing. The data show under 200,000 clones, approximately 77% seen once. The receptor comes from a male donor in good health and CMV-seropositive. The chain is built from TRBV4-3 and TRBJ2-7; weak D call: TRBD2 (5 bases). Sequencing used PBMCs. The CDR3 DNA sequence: TGCGCCAGCAGCCAATACCGGGGCTACGAGCAGTACTTC. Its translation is CASSQYRGYEQYF.